This is a list of T cell receptor beta chains from one sample in a study of cytomegalovirus exposure and HLA in healthy donors. Measured with immunoSEQ multiplex PCR; TCRdb has only the in-frame clones, and not every one. The sample holds under 150,000 clones, around 10% seen once. What was sequenced was PBMCs. The receptors derive from a male donor in good health and CMV-seronegative. Both conserved end residues are part of each CDR3. Each record gives: J gene, D gene, V gene, clone size, CDR3 protein, CDR3 DNA. The D gene is left open where the match is weak. Size is omitted from some rows. Given values are once, few, many or a class for expanded clones.

TRBJ1-2 | . | TRBV28 | . | CASSPPAGGGRGYTF | TGTGCCAGCAGTCCCCCGGCGGGCGGGGGAAGGGGCTACACCTTC
TRBJ1-6 | . | TRBV27 | . | CASSFRDYNSPLHF | TGTGCCAGCAGTTTCAGGGACTATAATTCACCCCTCCACTTT
TRBJ2-7 | . | TRBV7-9 | . | CASSLNSLSSYEQYF | TGTGCCAGCAGCTTAAACAGTTTGTCCTCCTACGAGCAGTACTTC
TRBJ2-2 | . | TRBV4-1 | few | CASSQRTAPNTGELFF | TGCGCCAGCAGCCAGAGGACTGCTCCGAACACCGGGGAGCTGTTTTTT
TRBJ1-5 | . | TRBV19 | . | CASSISRPGNQPQHF | TGTGCCAGTAGTATAAGCAGGCCCGGCAATCAGCCCCAGCATTTT
TRBJ1-2 | . | TRBV7-9 | . | CASSLQGGKYGYTF | TGTGCCAGCAGCCTACAGGGAGGGAAGTATGGCTACACCTTC
TRBJ2-7 | . | TRBV7-2 | few | CASSLGSGTYEQYF | TGTGCCAGCAGCTTAGGATCCGGGACCTACGAGCAGTACTTC
TRBJ2-7 | . | TRBV4-2 | . | CASSHGGWTTEGEQYF | TGTGCCAGCAGCCATGGGGGTTGGACAACGGAGGGCGAGCAGTACTTC
TRBJ2-7 | . | TRBV14 | few | CASSQAPYGRQGLEQYF | TGTGCCAGCAGCCAAGCCCCCTACGGGAGACAGGGTCTAGAGCAGTACTTC
TRBJ2-2 | TRBD2 | TRBV7-9 | . | CASRRLAKNTGELFF | TGTGCCAGCAGGCGACTAGCGAAGAACACCGGGGAGCTGTTTTTT
TRBJ1-5 | . | TRBV7-8 | few | CASSLAPRGNQPQHF | TGTGCCAGCAGCTTAGCGCCGAGGGGCAATCAGCCCCAGCATTTT
TRBJ2-3 | TRBD2 | TRBV2 | . | CASSEMTSRDTQYF | TGTGCCAGCAGTGAGATGACTAGCAGGGATACGCAGTATTTT
TRBJ2-5 | . | TRBV2 | . | CASSEREETQYF | TGTGCCAGCAGCGAAAGGGAGGAGACCCAGTACTTC
TRBJ2-7 | . | TRBV10-3 | few | CAISDPRVYEQYF | TGTGCCATCAGTGACCCGAGGGTATACGAGCAGTACTTC
TRBJ1-2 | . | TRBV6-1 | few | CASSFRRQASYGYTF | TGTGCCAGCAGTTTCCGTAGACAGGCGTCCTATGGCTACACCTTC
TRBJ2-7 | . | TRBV5-1 | few | CASSLEGGPEQYF | TGCGCCAGCAGCCTCGAGGGGGGGCCCGAGCAGTACTTC
TRBJ2-2 | TRBD2 | TRBV27 | . | CASSGGRPGELFF | TGTGCCAGCAGTGGCGGGAGGCCCGGGGAGCTGTTTTTT
TRBJ1-6 | . | TRBV27 | few | CASSPTRAVNSPLHF | TGTGCCAGCAGTCCCACCAGGGCGGTTAATTCACCCCTCCACTTT
TRBJ2-7 | . | TRBV28 | . | CASRRQVTSYEQYF | TGTGCCAGCAGACGACAGGTCACCTCCTACGAGCAGTACTTC
TRBJ2-6 | . | TRBV7-3 | few | CASRPGGANVLTF | TGTGCCAGCAGGCCGGGAGGGGCCAACGTCCTGACTTTC
TRBJ1-5 | . | TRBV2 | . | CASSQRALSNQPQHF | TGTGCCAGCAGTCAGAGGGCCCTTAGCAATCAGCCCCAGCATTTT
TRBJ1-1 | TRBD1 | TRBV4-2 | few | CASSQTTGLNTEAFF | TGTGCCAGCAGCCAGACGACAGGGTTGAACACTGAAGCTTTCTTC
TRBJ1-2 | . | TRBV4-3 | few | CASSHRDTGYTF | TGCGCCAGCAGCCATCGGGACACTGGCTACACCTTC
TRBJ2-5 | TRBD2 | TRBV5-4 | few | CASRVWTSGRAGETQYF | TGTGCCAGCCGCGTGTGGACTAGCGGGAGGGCCGGGGAGACCCAGTACTTC
TRBJ1-5 | TRBD1 | TRBV18 | few | CASSQDRAIQPQHF | TGTGCCAGCTCTCAAGACAGGGCAATTCAGCCCCAGCATTTT
TRBJ2-1 | TRBD2 | TRBV5-1 | few | CASSSGRREGLNEQFF | TGCGCCAGCAGCTCCGGACGGCGGGAGGGCTTAAATGAGCAGTTCTTC